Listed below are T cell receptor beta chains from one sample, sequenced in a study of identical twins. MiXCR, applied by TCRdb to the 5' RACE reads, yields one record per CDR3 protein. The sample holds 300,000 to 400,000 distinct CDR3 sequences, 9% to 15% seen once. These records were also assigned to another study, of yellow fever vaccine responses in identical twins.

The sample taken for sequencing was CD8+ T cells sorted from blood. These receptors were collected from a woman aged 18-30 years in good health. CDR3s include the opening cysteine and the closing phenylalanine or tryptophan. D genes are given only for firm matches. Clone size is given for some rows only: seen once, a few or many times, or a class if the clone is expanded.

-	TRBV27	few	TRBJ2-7	TGTGCCAGCAGTTTAGATTGGGGTGTGGCCGACGAGCAGTACTTC	CASSLDWGVADEQYF
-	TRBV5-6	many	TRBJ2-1	TGTGCCAGCAGCTTTACGGGAACCCGGCGAAATGAGCAGTTCTTC	CASSFTGTRRNEQFF
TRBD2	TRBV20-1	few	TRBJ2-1	TGCAGTGCTCCTGGGGGGCTAGCGGGAGTTAACTACAATGAGCAGTTCTTC	CSAPGGLAGVNYNEQFF
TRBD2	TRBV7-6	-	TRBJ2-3	TGTGCCAGCAGCTTAGATATCTACGCGGGAGGTCGCACAGATACGCAGTATTTT	CASSLDIYAGGRTDTQYF
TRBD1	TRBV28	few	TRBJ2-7	TGTGCCAGCACCCGCAGGGGGCTAAGATACGAGCAGTACTTC	CASTRRGLRYEQYF
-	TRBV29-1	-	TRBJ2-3	TGCAGCGTTGAGGACCACCCCCCAGATACGCAGTATTTT	CSVEDHPPDTQYF
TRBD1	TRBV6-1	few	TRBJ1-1	TGTGCCAGCAGCTCCCCTGGACAGGGTAACACTGAAGCTTTCTTT	CASSSPGQGNTEAFF
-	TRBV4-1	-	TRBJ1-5	TGCGCCAGCAGCCAAGGGTGGGGAAATCAGCCCCAGCATTTT	CASSQGWGNQPQHF
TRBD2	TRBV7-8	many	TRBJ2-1	TGTGCCAGCAGCTTTACACTAGCGGACAATGAGCAGTTCTTC	CASSFTLADNEQFF
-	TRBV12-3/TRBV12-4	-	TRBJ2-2	TGTGCCAGCAGTTTAGCAGGGCCGAGCACCGGGGAGCTGTTTTTT	CASSLAGPSTGELFF
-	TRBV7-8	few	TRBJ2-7	TGTGCCAGCAGCTTAAGGCTTTACCCCTGGGTCCCATACGAGCAGTACTTC	CASSLRLYPWVPYEQYF
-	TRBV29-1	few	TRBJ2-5	TGCAGCGTTGAGGATTGGGGGGGGGCTTCCAAGGAGACCCAGTACTTC	CSVEDWGGASKETQYF
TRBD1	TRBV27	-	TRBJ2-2	TGTGCCAGCAGTCTAAACAGAAGGGACAGGACCGTGATGGTCGGGGAGCTGTTTTTT	CASSLNRRDRTVMVGELFF
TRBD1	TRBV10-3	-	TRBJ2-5	TGTGCCATCGGGAAGACAGGGCCGGTGGGGGAGACCCAGTACTTC	CAIGKTGPVGETQYF
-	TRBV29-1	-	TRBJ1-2	TGCAGCGTGCCCGGTGGATGGGGGGCCGGTGGGGGCTACACCTTC	CSVPGGWGAGGGYTF
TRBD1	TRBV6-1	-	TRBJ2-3	TGTGCCAGCAGTGAATGGGACAGCAGCACAGATACGCAGTATTTT	CASSEWDSSTDTQYF
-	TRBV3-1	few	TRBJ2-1	TGTGCCAGCAGCCTCCAAGACTTGTATAATGAGCAGTTCTTC	CASSLQDLYNEQFF
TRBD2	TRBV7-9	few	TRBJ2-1	TGTGCCAGCAGCTTAGAGGGGAGGGATGAGCAGTTCTTC	CASSLEGRDEQFF
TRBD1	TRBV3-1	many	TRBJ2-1	TGTGCCAGCAGCCAAGCCGGGACAGGTGGCTCCTACAATGAGCAGTTCTTC	CASSQAGTGGSYNEQFF
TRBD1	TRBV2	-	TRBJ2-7	TGTGCCAGCAGCGGGGACAGGGAAAGTCAGTACTTC	CASSGDRESQYF
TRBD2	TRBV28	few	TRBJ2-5	TGTGCCAGCAGTCTAGGACTAGCGGGAGGCACAGAGACCCAGTACTTC	CASSLGLAGGTETQYF
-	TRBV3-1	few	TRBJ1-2	TGTGCCAGCAGCCAAGCTCGGGGTTATGGCTACACCTTC	CASSQARGYGYTF
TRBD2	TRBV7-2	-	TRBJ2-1	TGTGCCAGCAGCCGTGCCGCTAGCGGGACCTACAATGAGCAGTTCTTC	CASSRAASGTYNEQFF
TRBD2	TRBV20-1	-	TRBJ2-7	TGCAGTGCTAGAGATGGTGGTGGGACTAGCCGCGAGCAGTACTTC	CSARDGGGTSREQYF
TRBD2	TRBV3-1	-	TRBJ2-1	TGTGCCAGCAGCCAAGACCGGGACTACTCCTACAATGAGCAGTTCTTC	CASSQDRDYSYNEQFF
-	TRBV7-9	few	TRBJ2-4	TGTGCCAGCAGCCGTGCAGGGTCGCCTGAATTC	CASSRAGSPEF
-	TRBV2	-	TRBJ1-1	TGTGCCAGCGACTCTGAAGCTTTCTTT	CASDSEAFF
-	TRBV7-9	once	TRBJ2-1	TGTGCCAGCAGCTTAGTTGGGGGGTGGGAGCAGTTCTTC	CASSLVGGWEQFF
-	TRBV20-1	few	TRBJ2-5	TGCAGTGCTAGCCAGTACCGAACGCAAGAGACCCAGTACTTC	CSASQYRTQETQYF
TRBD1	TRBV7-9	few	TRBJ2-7	TGTGCCAGCAGCTCCCGGGACAGAACCTACGAGCAGTACTTC	CASSSRDRTYEQYF
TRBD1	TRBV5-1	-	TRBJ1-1	TGCGCCAGCAGCCTAGCGGGACAGGGAATTGAAGCTTTCTTT	CASSLAGQGIEAFF
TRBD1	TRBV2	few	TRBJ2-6	TGTGCCAGCAGTGCTACAGGGGGCGGTGGGGCCAACGTCCTGACTTTC	CASSATGGGGANVLTF
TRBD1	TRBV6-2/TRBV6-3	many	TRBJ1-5	TGTGCCAGCAGTTACTCCCCAGCAGACAGGGACGCCCTGCCCCAGCATTTT	CASSYSPADRDALPQHF
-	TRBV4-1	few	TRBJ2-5	TGCGCCAGCAGCCAAGTGGTGGTAACCCCGGGGACCCAGTACTTC	CASSQVVVTPGTQYF
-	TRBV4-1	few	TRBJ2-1	TGCGCCAGCAGCCAAGCGGCGCGGAGGAGCTCCTACAATGAGCAGTTCTTC	CASSQAARRSSYNEQFF
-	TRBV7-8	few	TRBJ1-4	TGTGCCAGCAGCTTGAGGGGTTTACCAACTAATGAAAAACTGTTTTTT	CASSLRGLPTNEKLFF
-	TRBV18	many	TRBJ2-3	TGTGCCAGCTCACCGACTAGTAGCACAGATACGCAGTATTTT	CASSPTSSTDTQYF
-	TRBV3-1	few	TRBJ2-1	TGTGCCAGCAGCACCGGCCATCGGGATGAGCAGTTCTTC	CASSTGHRDEQFF
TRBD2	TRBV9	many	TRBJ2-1	TGTGCCAGCAGCGTAGGCGGGGGCTCCTACAATGAGCAGTTCTTC	CASSVGGGSYNEQFF
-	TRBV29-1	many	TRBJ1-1	TGCAGCGTTGAAACCGGAGGGGCTGAAGCTTTCTTT	CSVETGGAEAFF
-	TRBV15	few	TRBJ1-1	TGTGCCACCAGAGAAGACACTGAAGCTTTCTTT	CATREDTEAFF